The 26 T cell receptor beta chains below were found in one sample sequenced in a study of T-cell memory formation after mild COVID-19. MiXCR was run by TCRdb on the 5' RACE reads, yielding one entry per CDR3 protein. Of roughly 510,000 distinct CDR3 sequences listed, 17% are singletons. Sequenced sample: PBMCs or a T cell subset sorted from them (not recorded which). The receptors derive from an adult woman who had mild COVID-19 (a few samples of this study predate the infection). Cell type and time point are not known.

The chain carries TRBV24-1 and TRBJ2-7; 7 nucleotides align to TRBD1. The germline V gene encodes CDR1 KGHDR and CDR2 SFDVKD. V dropped 9 bases and J dropped 1; count of bases not matched to a gene: 5. There are 13 residues in the CDR3. The CDR3, as DNA: TGTGCCACCCAACGGGGACAGTCCTACGAGCAGTACTTC. Translated, it gives CATQRGQSYEQYF.

A few counts support this clonotype. The chain links TRBV7-3 to TRBJ2-1, with D hard to call. Deletions cut 5 bases from V and 10 bases from J, with 21 bases between. CDR1 SGHTA and CDR2 FQGTGA come from the germline V gene. The CDR3 has 15 amino acids. The CDR3, as DNA: TGTGCCAGCAGCCATGGGAACATTCCTTATGGGGAGCAGTTCTTC. It is translated as CASSHGNIPYGEQFF.

The V gene is TRBV10-3, the J gene TRBJ1-1, with a tentative D call TRBD1 (5 bases). In germline, CDR1 is ENHRY, CDR2 SYGVKD. The CDR3 runs 14 residues. V was cut by 0 bases and J by 5 bases, with 10 bases left in between. DNA for the CDR3: TGTGCCATCAGTGAGTCGGGGCAGATGACTGAAGCTTTCTTT. It yields the protein CAISESGQMTEAFF.

The rearrangement uses TRBV20-1 and TRBJ2-1, with D possibly TRBD2 on 6 matching bases. V gave up 0 bases and J gave up 3 bases, with 12 bases separating them. The CDR3 runs to 15 residues. Looked up from germline, CDR1 is DFQATT and CDR2 is SNEGSKA (reference sequence). CDR3 residues: CSARDVGSVYNEQFF. The CDR3 DNA reads TGCAGTGCTAGAGATGTCGGGAGTGTCTACAATGAGCAGTTCTTC.

In DNA form, the CDR3 reads TGTGCCACCAGTGACCTGGGGGGGTACCCCCAGCATTTT. Protein product: CATSDLGGYPQHF. This chain uses TRBV24-1 with TRBJ1-5; D possibly corresponds to TRBD1 (5 bases). The CDR3 length is 13 residues. V was cut by 4 bases and J by 10 bases, with 13 bases left in between. Germline lookup yields CDR1 KGHDR and CDR2 SFDVKD.

There are a few counts of this clonotype. This chain joins TRBV5-5 and TRBJ2-1, with 13 bases that match TRBD2. The CDR3 is 13 residues long. The V gene's germline CDR1 is SGHKS and CDR2 YYEKEE (reference sequence). Trimming removed 7 bases from V and 15 bases from J; junction bases left unmatched: 10. The CDR3 coding sequence is TGTGCCAGCGGCTCCCGGACTAGCGGGAGTTTGTTCTTC. Translating gives CASGSRTSGSLFF.

This clonotype was seen a handful of times. The genes are TRBV5-4 and TRBJ2-7; a weak D match, TRBD2 (6 bases). The germline V and J ends were trimmed by 2 bases and 2 bases, with 11 bases remaining between them. The CDR3 is 14 amino acids. Germline V gives CDR1 SGHNT, CDR2 YYREEE (reference sequence). The DNA of the CDR3 is TGTGCCAGCAGCTTAGCAGGGAGGCCCTACGAGCAGTACTTC. Its translation is CASSLAGRPYEQYF.

The V and J genes are TRBV6-1 and TRBJ1-1; D is ambiguous. Between the trimmed V and J ends, which lost 4 bases and 4 bases, there was a span of 16 bases. The germline gives CDR1 MNHNS, CDR2 SASEGT. This CDR3 comprises 15 residues. The CDR3: CASSGATYGGTEAFF. CDR3 DNA sequence: TGTGCCAGCAGTGGGGCGACATACGGAGGCACTGAAGCTTTCTTT.

J is TRBJ2-1 and V is TRBV7-2; D is ambiguous. CDR1 is SGHTA, CDR2 FQGNSA, per germline. Trimming took 7 bases from V and 8 from J, leaving 12 bases between them. The CDR3 has 12 amino acids. This chain's CDR3 is CASTHELYEQFF. The DNA of the CDR3 is TGTGCCAGCACCCACGAGCTCTATGAGCAGTTCTTC.

This clonotype was detected only a few times. The chain carries TRBV4-1 and TRBJ2-7; possible D gene TRBD2, 5 bases. The CDR3 sequence is 16 residues long. Trimming removed 3 bases at V and 0 bases at J, with 15 bases between. CDR1 is MGHRA and CDR2 is YSYEKL in the germline V gene. CDR3 sequence reads: CASSQERWASSYEQYF. The CDR3 nucleotides read TGCGCCAGCAGCCAGGAGCGGTGGGCAAGCTCCTACGAGCAGTACTTC.

The chain uses TRBV7-9 and TRBJ1-1; D not certain. CDR3 size: 14 residues. The V gene lost 1 base and the J gene lost 4 bases, with 10 bases spanning the gap. CDR1 and CDR2 (germline): SEHNR, FQNEAQ (reference sequence). CDR3 protein: CASSLGNSATEAFF. DNA of the CDR3: TGTGCCAGCAGCTTAGGGAACAGTGCCACTGAAGCTTTCTTT.

This clonotype was found a few times. The chain carries TRBV12-3 or TRBV12-4 and TRBJ2-7, with unresolved D. Trimming stripped 3 bases from V and 5 bases from J, with 14 bases between. The CDR3 runs 14 residues. CDR3 bases: TGTGCCAGCAGTTTGGCGGAAGGTTTCCACGAGCAGTACTTC. Its translation is CASSLAEGFHEQYF.

CDR3 bases: TGTGCCAGCAGTCTGACAGGGGACCCTGAAGCTTTCTTT. Its protein is CASSLTGDPEAFF. The V gene is TRBV12-3 or TRBV12-4, the J gene TRBJ1-1; 8 bases match TRBD1. This CDR3 region has 13 residues. Trimming cost V 5 bases and J 6 bases; bases outside gene matches: 5.

In this sample, this clonotype turned up a few times. The chain couples TRBV5-1 to TRBJ1-3; D is perhaps TRBD1 (5 bases). Germline CDR1 reads SGHRS; CDR2 reads YFSETQ. This CDR3 has 15 amino acids. V shed 3 bases and J shed 0 bases, with 10 bases lying between them. This chain's CDR3 is CASSSDTHSGNTIYF. The CDR3 nucleotides read TGCGCCAGCAGCTCGGACACCCACTCTGGAAACACCATATATTTT. Drawing the rest from reference TRBV5-1 and TRBJ1-3, the complete variable domain is KAGVTQTPRYLIKTRGQQVTLSCSPISGHRSVSWYQQTPGQGLQFLFEYFSETQRNKGNFPGRFSGRQFSNSRSEMNVSTLELGDSALYLCASSSDTHSGNTIYFGEGSWLTVV.

The chain carries TRBV30 and TRBJ1-5; D unclear. Trimming stripped 3 bases from V and 0 bases from J, with 12 bases between. The CDR3 has 15 residues. CDR1 is GTSNPN and CDR2 is SVGIG in the germline V gene (reference sequence). The CDR3 DNA follows: TGTGCCTGGAGCATGAGTTACTTTAGCAATCAGCCCCAGCATTTT. It codes for CAWSMSYFSNQPQHF.

The rearrangement links TRBV12-3 or TRBV12-4 to TRBJ1-6; 11 nucleotides match TRBD1. Unmatched junction bases numbered 5, after V lost 5 bases and J lost 8 bases. The CDR3 covers 15 residues. The CDR3 loop is CASSRTGGADSPLHF. CDR3 sequence (DNA): TGTGCCAGCAGTCGGACAGGGGGCGCGGATTCACCCCTCCACTTT.

This chain connects TRBV12-3 or TRBV12-4 to TRBJ2-7, with a possible D match to TRBD2 (5 bases). CDR3 length: 13 residues. V lost 1 base and J 9 bases, leaving 13 bases between the germline ends. This CDR3 reads CASSLGALGGQYF. The CDR3 nucleotides read TGTGCCAGCAGTTTAGGTGCGCTCGGAGGGCAGTACTTC.

J is TRBJ1-4 and V is TRBV30; 9 bases agree with TRBD1. The V gene end was trimmed by 4 bases and the J gene end by 8 bases; junction bases not matched to a gene: 8. The length of the CDR3 is 14 residues. Germline V gene data show CDR1 as GTSNPN and CDR2 as SVGIG (reference sequence). The CDR3: CAWTEGTGHEKLFF. The CDR3 DNA reads as TGTGCCTGGACCGAGGGGACAGGGCACGAAAAACTGTTTTTT.

This clonotype has only a few counts. This chain uses TRBV6-5 with TRBJ2-7, with 8 bases that match TRBD1. Germline V gene sequence: CDR1 MNHEY, CDR2 SVGAGI. After removal of 0 bases from V and 0 bases from J, the junction contained 7 bases not matched to a gene. CDR3 length: 17 amino acids. The CDR3 is CASSYSNSRGHSYEQYF. CDR3 DNA sequence: TGTGCCAGCAGTTACTCCAATTCCAGGGGGCACTCCTACGAGCAGTACTTC.

The chain employs TRBV9 and TRBJ2-5, with a possible D match to TRBD1 (5 bases). Trimming removed 5 bases at V and 5 bases at J, with 13 bases between. The CDR3 sequence is 13 residues long. Germline lookup yields CDR1 SGDLS and CDR2 YYNGEE. This CDR3 reads CASSQGSLETQYF. DNA for the CDR3: TGTGCCAGCAGTCAGGGCTCTTTGGAGACCCAGTACTTC.

This clonotype appeared a few times. This chain joins TRBV7-2 and TRBJ1-1, with 8 bases identical to TRBD1. The CDR3 sequence is 16 residues long. Germline V CDR1 and CDR2: SGHTA, FQGNSA. The ends lost 3 bases at V and 4 bases at J; junction bases unmatched: 10. CDR3 in amino acids: CASSFAGQGGGTEAFF. The CDR3 DNA reads TGTGCCAGCAGCTTCGCCGGACAGGGCGGAGGCACTGAAGCTTTCTTT.

The chain uses TRBV3-1 and TRBJ2-2; no clear D gene. Between the trimmed V and J ends, which lost 1 base and 6 bases, there was a span of 6 bases. The CDR3 loop spans 13 amino acids. Germline V gene data show CDR1 as LGHDT and CDR2 as YNNKEL (reference sequence). For the CDR3, the DNA is TGTGCCAGCAGCCAAGTAACGTCCGGGGAGCTGTTTTTT. This codes for CASSQVTSGELFF.

This clonotype was counted a few times. The rearrangement uses TRBV12-3 or TRBV12-4 and TRBJ2-7; TRBD2 is a possible D gene (6 bases). V gave up 7 bases and J gave up 4 bases, with 17 bases separating them. CDR3 length: 14 amino acids. For the CDR3, the DNA is TGTGCCAGCACCTCTTTTGGGGGGTCTTACGAGCAGTACTTC. It specifies CASTSFGGSYEQYF.

There are a few counts of this clonotype. In DNA form, the CDR3 reads TGTGCCAGCTCACCCCGAGGAGAGGGCTACACCTTC. The encoded protein is CASSPRGEGYTF. The chain recombines TRBV18 with TRBJ1-2, with no clear D. Germline lookup yields CDR1 KGHSH and CDR2 LQKENI. V was shortened by 3 bases and J by 8 bases, with 10 bases between the two germline ends. The CDR3 has 12 residues.

The rearrangement uses TRBV6-5 and TRBJ2-3; 11 bases agree with TRBD2. V lost 4 bases and J lost 3; bases outside the gene matches: 9. The V gene's germline CDR1 is MNHEY and CDR2 SVGAGI. This CDR3 has 17 residues. As DNA, the CDR3 is TGTGCCAGCAGTTGGAGACTAGCGGGAAGGGGTACAGATACGCAGTATTTT. Residues: CASSWRLAGRGTDTQYF.

The V and J genes are TRBV29-1 and TRBJ2-2; 9 nucleotides line up with TRBD1. CDR3 length equals 15 residues. The germline V gene has CDR1 SQVTM and CDR2 ANQGSEA. V was pared by 7 bases and J by 7 bases, with 13 bases of the junction left unmatched. CDR3 amino acids: CSAIRDRVLGGELFF. In DNA, the CDR3 is TGCAGCGCAATCCGGGACAGGGTCTTGGGCGGGGAGCTGTTTTTT.